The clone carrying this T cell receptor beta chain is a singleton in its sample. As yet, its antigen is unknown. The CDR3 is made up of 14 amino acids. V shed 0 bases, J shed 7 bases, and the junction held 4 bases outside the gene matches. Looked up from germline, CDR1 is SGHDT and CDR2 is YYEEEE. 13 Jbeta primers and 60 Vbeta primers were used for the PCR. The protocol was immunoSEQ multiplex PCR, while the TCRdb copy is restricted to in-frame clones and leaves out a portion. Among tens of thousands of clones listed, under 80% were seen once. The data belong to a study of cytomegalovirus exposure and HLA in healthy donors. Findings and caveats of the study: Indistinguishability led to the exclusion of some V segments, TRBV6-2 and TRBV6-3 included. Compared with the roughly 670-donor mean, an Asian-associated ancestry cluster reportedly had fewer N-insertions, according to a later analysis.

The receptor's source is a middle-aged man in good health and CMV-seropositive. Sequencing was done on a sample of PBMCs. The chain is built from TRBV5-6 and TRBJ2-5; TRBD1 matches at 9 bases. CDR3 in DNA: TGTGCCAGCAGCTTGGGACAGGGGGGGAGGACCCAGTACTTC. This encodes CASSLGQGGRTQYF.